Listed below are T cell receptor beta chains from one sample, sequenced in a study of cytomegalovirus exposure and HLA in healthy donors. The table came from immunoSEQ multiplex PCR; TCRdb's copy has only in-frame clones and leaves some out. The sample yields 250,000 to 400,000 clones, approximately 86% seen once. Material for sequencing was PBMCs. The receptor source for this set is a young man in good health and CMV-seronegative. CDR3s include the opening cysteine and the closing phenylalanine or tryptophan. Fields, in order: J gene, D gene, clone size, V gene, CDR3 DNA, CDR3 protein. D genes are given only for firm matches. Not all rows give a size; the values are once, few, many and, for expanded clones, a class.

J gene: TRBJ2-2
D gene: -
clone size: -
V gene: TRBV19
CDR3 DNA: TGTGCCAGTAGTTCCCCCTTCACCGGGGAGCTGTTTTTT
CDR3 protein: CASSSPFTGELFF

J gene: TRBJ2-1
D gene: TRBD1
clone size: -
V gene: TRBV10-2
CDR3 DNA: TGCGCCAGCACCCAGGGGACAGGGCCCCAACTCCTCTACAATGAGCAGTTCTTC
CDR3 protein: CASTQGTGPQLLYNEQFF

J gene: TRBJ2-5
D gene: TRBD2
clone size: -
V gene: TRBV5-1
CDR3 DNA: TGCGCCAGCAGCTCCTCTAGCGGGGGGGCGCAGACCCAGTACTTC
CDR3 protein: CASSSSSGGAQTQYF

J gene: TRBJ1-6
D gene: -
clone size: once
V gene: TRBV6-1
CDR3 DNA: TGTGCCAGCAGTGTTTCCAGGGCGGCTTCACCCCTCCACTTT
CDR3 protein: CASSVSRAASPLHF

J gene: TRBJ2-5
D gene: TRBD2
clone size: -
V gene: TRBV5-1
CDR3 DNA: TGCGCCAGCAGCTTGAACGGGGGGATGGAGACCCAGTACTTC
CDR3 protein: CASSLNGGMETQYF

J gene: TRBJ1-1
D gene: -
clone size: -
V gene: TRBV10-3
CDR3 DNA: TGTGCCATCAGTGAGAGCGTAGGATCTCGAGGGACTGAAGCTTTCTTT
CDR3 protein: CAISESVGSRGTEAFF

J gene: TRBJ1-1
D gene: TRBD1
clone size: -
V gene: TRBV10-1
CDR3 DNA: TGCGCCAGCAGCGGACAGGGGAACACTGAAGCTTTCTTT
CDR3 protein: CASSGQGNTEAFF

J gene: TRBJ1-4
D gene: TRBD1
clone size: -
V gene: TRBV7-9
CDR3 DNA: TGTGCCAGCAGCTTAGACAGGGGGCTTGAAAAACTGTTTTTT
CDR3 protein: CASSLDRGLEKLFF

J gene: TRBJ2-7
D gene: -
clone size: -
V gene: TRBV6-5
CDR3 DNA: TGTGCCAGCAGTTCGGAGAGAGGACAGTTCCACGAGCAGTACTTC
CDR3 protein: CASSSERGQFHEQYF

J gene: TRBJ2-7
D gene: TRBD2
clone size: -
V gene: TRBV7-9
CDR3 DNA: TGTGCCAGCAGCTCATCGAGCCAGCGGGGTTCCTACGAGCAGTACTTC
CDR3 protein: CASSSSSQRGSYEQYF

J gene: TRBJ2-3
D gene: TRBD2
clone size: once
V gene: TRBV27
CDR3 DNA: TGTGCCAGCAGATTAGCGGGGGGCGCAGATACGCAGTATTTT
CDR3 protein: CASRLAGGADTQYF

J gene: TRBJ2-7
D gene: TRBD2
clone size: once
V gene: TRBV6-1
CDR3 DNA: TGTGCCAGCAGCGAAACCCCACGTGGACTAGCGATAACCTACGAGCAGTACTTC
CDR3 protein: CASSETPRGLAITYEQYF

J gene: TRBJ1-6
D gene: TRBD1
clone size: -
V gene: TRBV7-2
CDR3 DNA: TGTGCCAGCAGCCGGACCGACAGGGGGGAGAGAGGTTATTCACCCCTCCACTTT
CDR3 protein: CASSRTDRGERGYSPLHF

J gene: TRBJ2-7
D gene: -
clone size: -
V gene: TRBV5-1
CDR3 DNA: TGCGCCAGCAGCACATCGGGTGCGAGTAAGTACGAGCAGTACTTC
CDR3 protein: CASSTSGASKYEQYF

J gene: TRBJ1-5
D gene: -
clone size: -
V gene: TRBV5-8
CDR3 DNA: TGTGCCAGCAGCTTTGCAGGTCAGCCCCAGCATTTT
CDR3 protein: CASSFAGQPQHF

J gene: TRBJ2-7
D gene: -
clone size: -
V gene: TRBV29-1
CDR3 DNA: TGCAGCTGTGAGACAAGCAGGGCCCCCTACGAGCAGTACTTC
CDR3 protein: CSCETSRAPYEQYF

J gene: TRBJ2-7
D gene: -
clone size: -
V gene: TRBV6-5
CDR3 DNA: TGTGCCAGCAGTTACTCGACGGGGGAGCAGTACTTC
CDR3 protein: CASSYSTGEQYF

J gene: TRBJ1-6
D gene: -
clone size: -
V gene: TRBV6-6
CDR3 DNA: TGTGCCAGCAAGATTCAGGGTACTAATTCACCCCTCCACTTT
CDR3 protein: CASKIQGTNSPLHF

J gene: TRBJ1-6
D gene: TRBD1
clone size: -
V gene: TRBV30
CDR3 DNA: TGTGCCTGGAGTCCGCCATTGACAGGGGGACAGTCACCCCTCCACTTT
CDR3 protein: CAWSPPLTGGQSPLHF

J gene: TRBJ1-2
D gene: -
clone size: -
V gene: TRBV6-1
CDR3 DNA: TGTGCCAGCAGGATGGACAGCCACTATGGCTACACCTTC
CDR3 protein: CASRMDSHYGYTF

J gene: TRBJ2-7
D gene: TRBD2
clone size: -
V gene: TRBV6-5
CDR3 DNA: TGTGCCAGCAGCCGACTAGCTTGGGGGGGCTACGAGCAGTACTTC
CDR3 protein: CASSRLAWGGYEQYF

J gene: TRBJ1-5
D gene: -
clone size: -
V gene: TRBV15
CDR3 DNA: TGTGCCACCAGCAGGGCCACAGGGAATCAGCCCCAGCATTTT
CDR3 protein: CATSRATGNQPQHF

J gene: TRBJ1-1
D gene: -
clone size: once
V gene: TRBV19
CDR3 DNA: TGTGCCAGTAGTATGACTCACGCGGGGGGGCTGGGCACTGAAGCTTTCTTT
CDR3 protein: CASSMTHAGGLGTEAFF

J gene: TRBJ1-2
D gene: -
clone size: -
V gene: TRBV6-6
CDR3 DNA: TGTGCCAGCACCCCCGGGGGGTGGAGCTATGGCTACACCTTC
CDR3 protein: CASTPGGWSYGYTF

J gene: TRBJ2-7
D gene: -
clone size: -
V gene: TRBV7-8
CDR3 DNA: TGTGCCAGCAGCTTAGCGCGGTGGCGACCAGCCTACGAGCAGTACTTC
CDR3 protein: CASSLARWRPAYEQYF

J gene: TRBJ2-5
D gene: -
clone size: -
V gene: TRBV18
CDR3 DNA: TGTGCCAGCTCAATGGGGCTGGCAGAGACCCAGTACTTC
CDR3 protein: CASSMGLAETQYF

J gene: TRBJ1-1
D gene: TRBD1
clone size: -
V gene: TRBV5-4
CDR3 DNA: TGTGCCAGCAGCTGGGACAGGGGTGTGTATACTGAAGCTTTCTTT
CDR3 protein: CASSWDRGVYTEAFF

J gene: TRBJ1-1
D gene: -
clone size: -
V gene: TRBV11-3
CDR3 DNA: TGTGCCAGCAGCTTTGCAGGGAACACTGAAGCTTTCTTT
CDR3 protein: CASSFAGNTEAFF

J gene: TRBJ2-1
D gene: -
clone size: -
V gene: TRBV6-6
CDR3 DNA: TGTGCCAGCAGTGGGCGGGGCTCAAATGAGCAGTTCTTC
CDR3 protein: CASSGRGSNEQFF

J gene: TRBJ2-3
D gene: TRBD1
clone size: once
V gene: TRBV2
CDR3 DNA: TGTGCCAGCAGACCGGGACAGGGGCTCACAGATACGCAGTATTTT
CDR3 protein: CASRPGQGLTDTQYF

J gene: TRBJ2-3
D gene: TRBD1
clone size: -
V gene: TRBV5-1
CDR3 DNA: TGCGCCAGCAGCCCGACAGGGGTCACAGATACGCAGTATTTT
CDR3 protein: CASSPTGVTDTQYF

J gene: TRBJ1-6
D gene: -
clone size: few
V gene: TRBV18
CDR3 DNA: TGTGCCAGCTCACCACCACAGGGTGGGAATTCACCCCTCCACTTT
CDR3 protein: CASSPPQGGNSPLHF

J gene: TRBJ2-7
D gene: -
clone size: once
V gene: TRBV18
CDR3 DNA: TGTGCCAGCTCACCAAAGACAGGAACCTACGAGCAGTACTTC
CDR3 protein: CASSPKTGTYEQYF

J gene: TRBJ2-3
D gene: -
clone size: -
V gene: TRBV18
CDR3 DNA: TGTGCCAGCTCACCCCCCGGGGTAGATACGCAGTATTTT
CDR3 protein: CASSPPGVDTQYF

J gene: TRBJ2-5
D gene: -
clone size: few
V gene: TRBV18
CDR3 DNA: TGTGCCAGCTCACCCCAAGGGGGAGAGACCCAGTACTTC
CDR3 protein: CASSPQGGETQYF

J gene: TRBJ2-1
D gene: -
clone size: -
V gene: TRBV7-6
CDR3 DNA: TGTGCCAGCAGCTTAGTTAGCGGTTCCTACAATGAGCAGTTCTTC
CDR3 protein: CASSLVSGSYNEQFF

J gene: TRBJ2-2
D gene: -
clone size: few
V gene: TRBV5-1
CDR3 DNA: TGCGCCAGCAGCTTGGCCTCGACGGGGACCGGGGAGCTGTTTTTT
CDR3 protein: CASSLASTGTGELFF

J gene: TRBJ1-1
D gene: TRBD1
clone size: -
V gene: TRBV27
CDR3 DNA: TGTGCCAGCAGTCCAGGACAGGGGCACACTGAAGCTTTCTTT
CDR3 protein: CASSPGQGHTEAFF